The subject of this entry is one T cell receptor (beta chain). Its specificity is not known. The junction differs from germline at one of its ends, possibly a read error. TCRdb processed the 5' RACE reads anew with MiXCR; each CDR3 protein has one entry. Among 300,000 or so distinct CDR3 sequences listed, roughly 9.8% were seen once. This specimen comes from a study of identical twins. General study findings and limits: The presence of invariant MAIT and iNKT cells could partly confound analyses of zero-insertion sequences.

This CDR3 contains 16 residues. The germline V gene encodes CDR1 SGDLS and CDR2 YYNGEE. This sample was also put to use in a study of yellow fever vaccine responses in identical twins.

This chain links TRBV9 with TRBJ2-3; possibly TRBD1 or TRBD2 for D (5 bases each). Sequenced sample: CD8+ T cells sorted from blood. The clonotype originates from a woman under 30 in good health. The CDR3 coding sequence is TGTGCCAGCAGCGTAGGCCGGGACGGACGCACAGATACGCAGTGTTTT. Residues: CASSVGRDGRTDTQCF.